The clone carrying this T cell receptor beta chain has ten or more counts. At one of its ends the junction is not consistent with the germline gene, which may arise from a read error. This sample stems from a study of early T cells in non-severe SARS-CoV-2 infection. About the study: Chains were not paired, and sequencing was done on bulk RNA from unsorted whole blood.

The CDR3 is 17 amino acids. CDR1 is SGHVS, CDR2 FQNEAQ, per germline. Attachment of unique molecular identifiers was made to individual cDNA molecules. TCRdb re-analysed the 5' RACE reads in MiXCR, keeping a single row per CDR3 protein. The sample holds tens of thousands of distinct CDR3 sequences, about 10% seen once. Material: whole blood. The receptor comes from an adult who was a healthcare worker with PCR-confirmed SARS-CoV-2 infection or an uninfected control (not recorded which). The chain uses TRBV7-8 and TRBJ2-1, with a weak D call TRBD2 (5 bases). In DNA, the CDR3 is TGTGCCAGCAGCCTAGCTCAGTTGTCTAGAAGGTCTAATGAGCAGTTCTTC. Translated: CASSLAQLSRRSNEQFF.